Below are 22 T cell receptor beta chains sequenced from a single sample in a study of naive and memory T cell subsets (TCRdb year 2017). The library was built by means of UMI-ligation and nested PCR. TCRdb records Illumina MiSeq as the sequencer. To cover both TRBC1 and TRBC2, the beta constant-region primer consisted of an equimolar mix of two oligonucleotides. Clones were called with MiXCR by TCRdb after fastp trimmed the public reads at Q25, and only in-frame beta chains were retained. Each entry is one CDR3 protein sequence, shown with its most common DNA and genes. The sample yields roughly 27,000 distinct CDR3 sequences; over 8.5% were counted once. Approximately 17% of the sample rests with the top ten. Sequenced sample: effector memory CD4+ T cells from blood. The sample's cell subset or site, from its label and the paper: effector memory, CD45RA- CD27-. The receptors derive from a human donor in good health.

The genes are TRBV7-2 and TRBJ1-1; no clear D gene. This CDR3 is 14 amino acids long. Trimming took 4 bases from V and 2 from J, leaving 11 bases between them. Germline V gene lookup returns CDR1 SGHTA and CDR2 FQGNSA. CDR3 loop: CASSYTYQNTEAFF. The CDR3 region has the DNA TGTGCCAGCAGCTACACGTACCAAAACACTGAAGCTTTCTTT.

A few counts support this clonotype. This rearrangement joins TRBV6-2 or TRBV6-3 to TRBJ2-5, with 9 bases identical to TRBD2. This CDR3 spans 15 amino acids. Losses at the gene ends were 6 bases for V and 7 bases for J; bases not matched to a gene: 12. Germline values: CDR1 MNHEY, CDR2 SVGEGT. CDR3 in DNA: TGTGCCAGCAGCACGGGACTAGCCGGGAGGGGGACCCAGTACTTC. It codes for CASSTGLAGRGTQYF.

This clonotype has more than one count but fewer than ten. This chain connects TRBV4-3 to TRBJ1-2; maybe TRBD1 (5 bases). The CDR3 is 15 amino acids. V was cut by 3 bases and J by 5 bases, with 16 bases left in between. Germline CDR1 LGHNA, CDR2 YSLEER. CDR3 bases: TGCGCCAGCAGCCATCTCTCGCAGGGAGCGTATGGCTACACCTTC. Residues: CASSHLSQGAYGYTF.

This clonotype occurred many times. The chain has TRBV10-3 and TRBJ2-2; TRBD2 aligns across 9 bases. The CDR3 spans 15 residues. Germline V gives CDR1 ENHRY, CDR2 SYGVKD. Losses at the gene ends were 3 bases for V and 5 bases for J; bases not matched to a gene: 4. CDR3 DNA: TGTGCCATCAGTGATTTTAGCGGGAGTACCGGGGAGCTGTTTTTT. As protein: CAISDFSGSTGELFF.

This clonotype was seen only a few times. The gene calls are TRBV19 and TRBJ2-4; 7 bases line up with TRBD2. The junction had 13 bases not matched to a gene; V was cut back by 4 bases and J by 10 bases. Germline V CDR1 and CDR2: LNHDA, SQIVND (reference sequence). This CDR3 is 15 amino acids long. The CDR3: CASSTPTGTTVIQYF. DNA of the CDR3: TGTGCCAGTAGTACCCCTACCGGGACTACCGTTATTCAGTACTTC.

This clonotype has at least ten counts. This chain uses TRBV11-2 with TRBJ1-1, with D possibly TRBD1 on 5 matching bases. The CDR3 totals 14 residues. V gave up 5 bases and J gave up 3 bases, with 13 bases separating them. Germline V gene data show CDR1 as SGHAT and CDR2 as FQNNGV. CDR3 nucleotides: TGTGCCAGCAGCCCGACCCGGGACGACACTGAAGCTTTCTTT. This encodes CASSPTRDDTEAFF.

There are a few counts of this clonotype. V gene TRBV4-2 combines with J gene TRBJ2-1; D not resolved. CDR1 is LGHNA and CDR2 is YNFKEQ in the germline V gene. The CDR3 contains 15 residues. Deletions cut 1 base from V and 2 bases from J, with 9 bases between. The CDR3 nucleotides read TGTGCCAGCAGCCAAGGAGACGGTCCCTACAATGAGCAGTTCTTC. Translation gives CASSQGDGPYNEQFF.

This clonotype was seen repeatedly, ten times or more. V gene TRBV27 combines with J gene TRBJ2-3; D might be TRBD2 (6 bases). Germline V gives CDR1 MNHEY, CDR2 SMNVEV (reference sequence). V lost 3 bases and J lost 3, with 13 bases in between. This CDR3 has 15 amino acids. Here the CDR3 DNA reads TGTGCCAGCAGTTTTCAAGCGGGCGGGACAGATACGCAGTATTTT. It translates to CASSFQAGGTDTQYF.

CDR3 DNA: TGTGCCAGCAGTTTGATACAGCGTGGGGCGGGGTTGCTCAAGACCTACAATGAGCAGTTCTTC. Encoded protein: CASSLIQRGAGLLKTYNEQFF. The J gene is TRBJ2-1, the V gene TRBV12-3 or TRBV12-4; perhaps TRBD2 as D (6 bases). The CDR3 loop spans 21 amino acids. Trimming took off 3 bases at V and 2 bases at J, with 29 bases between the two ends.

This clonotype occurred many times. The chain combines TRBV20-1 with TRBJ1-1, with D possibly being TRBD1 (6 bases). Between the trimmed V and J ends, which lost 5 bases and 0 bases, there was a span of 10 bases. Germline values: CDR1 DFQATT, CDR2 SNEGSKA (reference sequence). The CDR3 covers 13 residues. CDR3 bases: TGCAGTGCTTTCGGACAGATGAACACTGAAGCTTTCTTT. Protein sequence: CSAFGQMNTEAFF.

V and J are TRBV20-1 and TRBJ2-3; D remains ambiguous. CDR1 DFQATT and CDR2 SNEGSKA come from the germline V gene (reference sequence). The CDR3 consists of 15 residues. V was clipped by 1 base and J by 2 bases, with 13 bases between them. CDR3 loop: CSARGYERATDTQYF. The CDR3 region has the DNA TGCAGTGCTAGAGGCTACGAAAGAGCCACAGATACGCAGTATTTT.

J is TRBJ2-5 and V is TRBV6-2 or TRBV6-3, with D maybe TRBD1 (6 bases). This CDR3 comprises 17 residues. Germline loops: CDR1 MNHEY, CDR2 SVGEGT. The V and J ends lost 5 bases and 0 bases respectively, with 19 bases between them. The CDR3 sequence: CASSHPGQRLYQETQYF. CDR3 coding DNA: TGTGCCAGCAGTCACCCCGGACAGAGATTGTACCAAGAGACCCAGTACTTC.

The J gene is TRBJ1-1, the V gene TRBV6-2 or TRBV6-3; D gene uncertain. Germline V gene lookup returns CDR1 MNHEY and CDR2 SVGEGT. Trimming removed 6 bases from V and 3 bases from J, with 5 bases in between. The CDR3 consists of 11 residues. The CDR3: CASRKYTEAFF. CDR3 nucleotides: TGTGCCAGCAGAAAATACACTGAAGCTTTCTTT.

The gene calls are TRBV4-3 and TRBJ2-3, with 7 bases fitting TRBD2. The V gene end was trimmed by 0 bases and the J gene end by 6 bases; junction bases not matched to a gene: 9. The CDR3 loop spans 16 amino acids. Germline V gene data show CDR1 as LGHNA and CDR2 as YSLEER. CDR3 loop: CASSQDEAGVGDTQYF. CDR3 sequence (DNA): TGCGCCAGCAGCCAAGATGAGGCGGGAGTAGGGGATACGCAGTATTTT.

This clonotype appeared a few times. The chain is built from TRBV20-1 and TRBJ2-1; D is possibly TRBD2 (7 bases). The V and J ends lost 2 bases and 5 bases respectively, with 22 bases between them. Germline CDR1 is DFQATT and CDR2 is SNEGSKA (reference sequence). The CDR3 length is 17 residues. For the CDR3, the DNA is TGCAGTGCTAGATTATACCTGGCGGGGGCCGCTAACAATGAGCAGTTCTTC. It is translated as CSARLYLAGAANNEQFF.

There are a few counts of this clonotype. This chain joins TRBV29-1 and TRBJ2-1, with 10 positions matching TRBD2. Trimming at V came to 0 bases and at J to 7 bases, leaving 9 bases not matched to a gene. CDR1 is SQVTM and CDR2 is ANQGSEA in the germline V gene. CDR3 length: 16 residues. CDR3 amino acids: CSVEEPSSGSWNEQFF. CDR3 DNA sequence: TGCAGCGTTGAAGAGCCTTCTAGCGGGAGTTGGAATGAGCAGTTCTTC.

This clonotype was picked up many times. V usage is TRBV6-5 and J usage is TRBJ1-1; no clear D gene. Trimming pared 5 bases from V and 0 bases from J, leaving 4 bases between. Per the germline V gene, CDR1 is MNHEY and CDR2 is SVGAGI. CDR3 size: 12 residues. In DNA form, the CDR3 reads TGTGCCAGCAGTACCATGAACACTGAAGCTTTCTTT. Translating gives CASSTMNTEAFF.

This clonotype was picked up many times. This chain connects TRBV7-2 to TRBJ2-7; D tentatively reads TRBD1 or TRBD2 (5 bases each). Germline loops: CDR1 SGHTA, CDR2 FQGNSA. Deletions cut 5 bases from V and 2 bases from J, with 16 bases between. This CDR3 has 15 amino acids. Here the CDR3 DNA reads TGTGCCAGCAGCGAGTCCGGGACGCCAGCCTACGAGCAGTACTTC. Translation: CASSESGTPAYEQYF.

CDR3 DNA sequence: TGCAGTGCTAGAGTAGCAGGCTCTGGAAACACCATATATTTT. Translating it yields CSARVAGSGNTIYF. The chain is built from TRBV20-1 and TRBJ1-3; D gene unclear. Trimming left V 1 base short and J 0 bases short, with 7 bases between. Germline V lookup: CDR1 DFQATT, CDR2 SNEGSKA (reference sequence). The CDR3 totals 14 residues.

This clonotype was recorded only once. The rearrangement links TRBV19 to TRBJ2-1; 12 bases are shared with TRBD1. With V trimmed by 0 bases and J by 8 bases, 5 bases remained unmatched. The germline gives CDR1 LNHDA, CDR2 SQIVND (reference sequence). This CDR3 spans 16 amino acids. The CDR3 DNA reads TGTGCCAGTAGTATAGATTCCGGGACAGGGGGCCATGAGCAGTTCTTC. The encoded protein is CASSIDSGTGGHEQFF.

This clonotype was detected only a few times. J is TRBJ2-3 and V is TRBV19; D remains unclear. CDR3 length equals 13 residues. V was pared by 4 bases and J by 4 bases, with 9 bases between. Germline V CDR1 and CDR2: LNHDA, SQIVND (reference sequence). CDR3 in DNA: TGTGCCAGTAGTAGGGGATTATCAGATACGCAGTATTTT. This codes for CASSRGLSDTQYF.

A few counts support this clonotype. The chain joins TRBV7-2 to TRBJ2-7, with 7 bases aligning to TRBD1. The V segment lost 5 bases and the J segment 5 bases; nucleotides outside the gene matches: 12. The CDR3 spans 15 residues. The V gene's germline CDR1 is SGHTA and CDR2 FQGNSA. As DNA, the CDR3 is TGTGCCAGCAGCGGGGACAGCAGAAGTCAGGACGAGCAGTACTTC. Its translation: CASSGDSRSQDEQYF.